This T cell receptor beta chain was found in a study of T cell repertoires in cytomegalovirus infection. For the study at large: CMV epitopes in the study were HLA-C-restricted (recently identified) and HLA-B-restricted (well studied). Through public TCR beta signatures, both CMV infection and matching HLA type were indicated. Whole-study results and caveats: Adding up the frequency of public TCR beta families identified people who carried CMV plus the relevant HLA. HLA-C-restricted TCR beta clonotypes specific for CMV led the ex vivo response.

This clonotype was picked up a small number of times. The antigen is undetermined. The CDR3 length is 16 residues. V was clipped by 5 bases and J by 4 bases; unmatched bases: 6. The V gene's germline CDR1 is SGHVS and CDR2 FNYEAQ. TCRdb redid the calling of the reads with MiXCR, one entry per CDR3 protein. The sample has more than 300,000 distinct CDR3 sequences, just under 35% seen once. This clonotype originated in a human donor in good health (CMV status not recorded). Some clones in this sample may be carry-over from other donors' samples. The chain has TRBV7-6 and TRBJ2-3; 13 bases agree with TRBD2. Source: cultured PBMCs, taken from culture after CMV antigen stimulation. The CDR3, as DNA: TGTGCCAGCAGCCAAACTAGCGGGAGGGCCGCAGATACGCAGTATTTT. Translation: CASSQTSGRAADTQYF.